Below are 24 T cell receptor beta chains sequenced from a single sample in a study of vaccination effects on CD4 cells after COVID-19. These TCRs are of unknown antigen specificity. Sequencing followed a ViraFEST assay step that expanded antigen-specific CD4+ T cells with viral peptide pools. When less than 12 days of culture had elapsed, CD4+ T cells were isolated. Vaccine recipients, nucleocapsid antibody negative, had no prior SARS-CoV-2 infection. The protocol was immunoSEQ multiplex PCR, while the TCRdb copy is restricted to in-frame clones and leaves out a portion. The table records some 65,000 clones, around 76% of them present only once. Sequences were derived from CD4+ T cells from PBMCs cultured with HCoV-NL63 spike peptides, sampled before COVID-19 vaccination. These receptors originate from a human donor who received a COVID-19 vaccine.

This chain connects TRBV5-6 to TRBJ2-7; tentatively, D is TRBD1 (5 bases). The germline CDR1 and CDR2 sequences are SGHDT and YYEEEE. Deletions cut 4 bases from V and 1 base from J, with 9 bases between. CDR3 length: 13 residues. In nucleotides, the CDR3 is TGTGCCAGCAGCCCCAGGGCTTCCTACGAGCAGTACGTC. This sequence encodes CASSPRASYEQYV.

This chain connects TRBV3-1 (or the pseudogene TRBV3-2) to TRBJ2-3; the D is unclear. The CDR3 contains 12 residues. Germline V gene data show CDR1 as LGHDT and CDR2 as YNNKEL (reference sequence). The V end lost 4 bases, the J end lost 3 bases, and 5 bases lay between the germline ends. CDR3 sequence reads: CASSLQTDTQYF. In nucleotides, the CDR3 is TGTGCCAGCAGCCTACAAACAGATACGCAGTATTTT.

The V gene is TRBV19, the J gene TRBJ2-6; no clear D. CDR1 and CDR2 (germline): LNHDA, SQIVND (reference sequence). The V end was cut by 5 bases, the J end by 0 bases, with 11 bases between. CDR3 length: 16 amino acids. The CDR3 is CASSPPPNSGANVLTF. In DNA form, the CDR3 reads TGTGCCAGTAGTCCCCCCCCCAACTCTGGGGCCAACGTCCTGACTTTC.

V is TRBV5-6 and J is TRBJ1-4, with a possible D match to TRBD1 (6 bases). This CDR3 contains 16 residues. V lost 0 bases and J lost 5, with 14 bases in between. The germline gives CDR1 SGHDT, CDR2 YYEEEE. The CDR3, as DNA: TGTGCCAGCAGCTTGGATGGGAGGGACACGAATGAAAAACTGTTTTTT. It translates to CASSLDGRDTNEKLFF.

CDR3 DNA sequence: TGTGCCAGCAGTCAGGGGGTCAGTCAGCCCCAGCATTTT. It is translated as CASSQGVSQPQHF. The V gene is TRBV28, the J gene TRBJ1-5; 7 bases fit TRBD1. The CDR3 runs 13 residues. Germline V gene data show CDR1 as MDHEN and CDR2 as SYDVKM. The ends lost 5 bases at V and 6 bases at J; junction bases unmatched: 4.

The J gene is TRBJ1-3, the V gene TRBV7-8; D remains unclear. V lost 5 bases, J lost 0 bases, and 8 bases lay in between. Germline V gene lookup returns CDR1 SGHVS and CDR2 FQNEAQ. This CDR3 region has 14 residues. This CDR3 reads CASSRPRSGNTIYF. The DNA for the CDR3 is TGTGCCAGCAGCCGCCCTCGCTCTGGAAACACCATATATTTT.

Comment on this clone: The same CDR3 also results from other DNA sequences found in this sample. The chain carries TRBV5-1 and TRBJ1-1; D possibly corresponds to TRBD1 (6 bases). The CDR3 sequence is 13 residues long. The V and J ends lost 8 bases and 4 bases respectively, with 15 bases between them. Germline-derived CDR1 and CDR2 are SGHRS and YFSETQ. The DNA of the CDR3 is TGCGCCAGTAGACCAGGGACATCCACTGAAGCTTTCTTT. It specifies CASRPGTSTEAFF.

This sequence joins TRBV3-1 (or the pseudogene TRBV3-2) and TRBJ1-5; D is undetermined. Germline V CDR1 and CDR2: LGHDT, YNNKEL (reference sequence). V was pared by 0 bases and J by 2 bases, with 5 bases between. The CDR3 is made up of 14 amino acids. CDR3: CASSQDWGNQPQHF. In DNA form, the CDR3 reads TGTGCCAGCAGCCAAGATTGGGGCAATCAGCCCCAGCATTTT.

This sequence joins TRBV19 and TRBJ1-2, with a weak D call TRBD1 (6 bases). Germline lookup yields CDR1 LNHDA and CDR2 SQIVND (reference sequence). The CDR3 contains 15 residues. Trimming took off 5 bases at V and 5 bases at J, with 18 bases between the two ends. Here the CDR3 reads CASSSVGGGAYGYTF. CDR3 coding DNA: TGTGCCAGTAGTTCCGTCGGGGGGGGCGCGTATGGCTACACCTTC.

V and J are TRBV15 and TRBJ2-3; TRBD2 aligns across 12 bases. The V and J ends lost 1 base and 3 bases, in that order; junction bases with no gene match: 2. Germline V gives CDR1 LNHNV, CDR2 YYDKDF (reference sequence). The CDR3 runs to 16 residues. The CDR3 DNA is TGTGCCACCAGCAGAGGTACTAGCGGGGGGACAGATACGCAGTATTTT. Protein product: CATSRGTSGGTDTQYF.

The chain couples TRBV2 to TRBJ2-1, with no clear D. This CDR3 has 12 amino acids. V lost 5 bases, J lost 10 bases, and 12 bases lay in between. In germline, CDR1 is SNHLY, CDR2 FYNNEI. Written as DNA, the CDR3 is TGTGCCAGCAGTCAGGTTAATATCGAGCAGTTCTTC. This gives the protein CASSQVNIEQFF.

This chain connects TRBV7-8 to TRBJ1-3; TRBD1 is a possible D gene (5 bases). CDR3 length: 16 amino acids. Trimming took off 5 bases at V and 0 bases at J, with 14 bases between the two ends. CDR1 and CDR2 from the germline V gene are SGHVS and FQNEAQ. The CDR3 DNA is TGTGCCAGCAGCCCTCGGGACTACGGCTCTGGAAACACCATATATTTT. This gives the protein CASSPRDYGSGNTIYF.

The chain uses TRBV7-9 and TRBJ2-4; 8 bases fit TRBD2. V shed 5 bases and J 4 bases; nucleotides not matched to a gene: 16. The germline V gene encodes CDR1 SEHNR and CDR2 FQNEAQ (reference sequence). The CDR3 totals 18 residues. The CDR3 is CASSPGTSGGGVKNIQYF. For the CDR3, the DNA is TGTGCCAGCAGCCCCGGGACTAGTGGGGGCGGGGTGAAAAACATTCAGTACTTC. Supplemented by reference TRBV7-9 and TRBJ2-4, the full variable domain reads DTGVSQNPRHKITKRGQNVTFRCDPISEHNRLYWYRQTLGQGPEFLTYFQNEAQLEKSRLLSDRFSAERPKGSFSTLEIQRTEQGDSAMYLCASSPGTSGGGVKNIQYFGAGTRLSVL.

The chain is built from TRBV4-2 and TRBJ2-3; D unresolved. V lost 0 bases, J lost 10 bases, and 11 bases lay in between. This CDR3 has 13 amino acids. Germline CDR1 reads LGHNA; CDR2 reads YNFKEQ. CDR3 nucleotide sequence: TGTGCCAGCAGCCAAGACCCGACACGTCCGCAGTATTTT. Translated, it gives CASSQDPTRPQYF.

The chain combines TRBV11-2 with TRBJ2-2; 9 nucleotides align to TRBD1. This CDR3 comprises 17 residues. CDR1 and CDR2 (germline): SGHAT, FQNNGV. Trimming at V came to 0 bases and at J to 7 bases, leaving 9 bases not matched to a gene. For the CDR3, the DNA is TGTGCCAGCAGCTTAGATCAGTGGACAGGGGTCATCGGGGAGCTGTTTTTT. This sequence encodes CASSLDQWTGVIGELFF.

In its sample, this clone was seen once. The chain links TRBV2 to TRBJ1-4, with 12 nucleotides matching TRBD1. After removal of 6 bases from V and 8 bases from J, the junction contained 10 bases not matched to a gene. Germline values: CDR1 SNHLY, CDR2 FYNNEI. The CDR3 spans 16 residues. The CDR3 bases are TGTGCCAGCAGCCGAGGGGGGGACAGGGGGCGGGAAAAACTGTTTTTT. Its translation is CASSRGGDRGREKLFF.

The rearrangement links TRBV6-5 to TRBJ2-7, with TRBD2 matching over 10 bases. The junction had 5 bases not matched to a gene; V was cut back by 7 bases and J by 2 bases. There are 14 residues in the CDR3. Germline lookup yields CDR1 MNHEY and CDR2 SVGAGI. The CDR3 DNA reads as TGTGCCAGCAAGGGCCTAGCGGGGGCCTACGAGCAGTACGTC. This codes for CASKGLAGAYEQYV.

The rearrangement links TRBV5-6 to TRBJ2-3; D is ambiguous. CDR3 size: 14 residues. V lost 1 base and J 3 bases, leaving 9 bases between the germline ends. Germline V CDR1 and CDR2: SGHDT, YYEEEE. This CDR3 reads CASSLPRRTDTQYF. The CDR3 bases are TGTGCCAGCAGCTTGCCGAGGCGGACAGATACGCAGTATTTT.

This clone was detected only a few times. CDR3 in DNA: TGCGCCAGCAGCTTGAGGGGTGGCGGGGAGCTGTTTTTT. It encodes CASSLRGGGELFF. The rearrangement links TRBV5-1 to TRBJ2-2; a possible D gene is TRBD1 (5 bases). This CDR3 contains 13 residues. CDR1 and CDR2 from the germline V gene are SGHRS and YFSETQ. Between the trimmed V and J ends, which lost 1 base and 7 bases, there was a span of 8 bases.

The chain employs TRBV20-1 and TRBJ1-5; D remains ambiguous. Trimming left V 3 bases short and J 9 bases short, with 18 bases between. Germline CDR1 reads DFQATT; CDR2 reads SNEGSKA (reference sequence). The CDR3 loop spans 14 amino acids. The CDR3 coding sequence is TGCAGTGCTAGTGTCGCGCCTTACGGCTTGCCCCAGCATTTT. This encodes CSASVAPYGLPQHF.

V is TRBV6-5 and J is TRBJ2-7; 9 bases line up with TRBD1. Germline V gives CDR1 MNHEY, CDR2 SVGAGI. This CDR3 region has 15 residues. J lost 3 bases, V lost 5 bases, and 8 bases had no gene match. CDR3 nucleotides: TGTGCCAGCAGTCCGGACAGGGGATCTCTCTACGAGCAGTACGTC. The encoded protein is CASSPDRGSLYEQYV.

This rearrangement joins TRBV28 to TRBJ1-1; 7 bases are shared with TRBD1. CDR1 and CDR2 (germline): MDHEN, SYDVKM. V shed 7 bases and J 1 base; nucleotides not matched to a gene: 6. The CDR3 totals 14 residues. In DNA, the CDR3 is TGTGCCAGCACGGGGGACAGACGGAACACTGAAGCTTTCTTT. Translated: CASTGDRRNTEAFF.

The V call is TRBV5-1, the J call TRBJ2-3; TRBD1 matches 12 bases. The trim removed 4 bases at V and 10 bases at J, leaving 16 bases unmatched. This CDR3 is 17 amino acids long. The germline V gene has CDR1 SGHRS and CDR2 YFSETQ. The CDR3 spells CASSQTSDGTGGLPQYF. The CDR3 DNA sequence: TGCGCCAGCAGCCAGACCTCCGACGGGACAGGGGGCCTTCCGCAGTATTTT.

The chain recombines TRBV5-4 with TRBJ2-2; no reliable D call. The CDR3 is 15 amino acids. The V gene's germline CDR1 is SGHNT and CDR2 YYREEE (reference sequence). The germline V and J ends were trimmed by 0 bases and 1 base, with 7 bases remaining between them. CDR3 nucleotides: TGTGCCAGCAGCTTGGCAGGTGGGAACACCGGGGAGCTGTTTTTT. It is translated as CASSLAGGNTGELFF.